The 15 T cell receptor beta chains below come from one sample, sequenced in a study of blood T cell repertoires in COVID-19. The table came from immunoSEQ multiplex PCR; TCRdb's copy has only in-frame clones and leaves some out. The top ten hold 9.5% to 12% of the sample, which has 150,000 to 200,000 clones, 70% to 90% seen once. The material sequenced was peripheral blood. The receptors shown here come from a woman aged 60-70 years with COVID-19, enrolled during active disease.

The chain has TRBV4-1 and TRBJ1-4; tentatively, D is TRBD1 (6 bases). V was cut by 2 bases and J by 6 bases, with 10 bases left in between. The germline V gene encodes CDR1 MGHRA and CDR2 YSYEKL. CDR3 size: 14 residues. The CDR3 DNA follows: TGCGCCAGCAGCCAAACCACAGGGTATGAAAAACTGTTTTTT. Translation: CASSQTTGYEKLFF.

V usage is TRBV19 and J usage is TRBJ1-3; D is undetermined. The germline V gene encodes CDR1 LNHDA and CDR2 SQIVND (reference sequence). V was cut by 8 bases and J by 2 bases, with 13 bases left in between. The CDR3 has 14 residues. The CDR3 loop reads CASRRVGAGNTIYF. Here the CDR3 DNA reads TGTGCCAGTCGGCGGGTAGGTGCTGGAAACACCATATATTTT.

A single count supports this clone. The genes are TRBV5-4 and TRBJ2-1, with 15 bases fitting TRBD2. The CDR3 consists of 18 residues. The V gene end was trimmed by 4 bases and the J gene end by 4 bases; junction bases not matched to a gene: 9. The germline V gene encodes CDR1 SGHNT and CDR2 YYREEE (reference sequence). The CDR3, as DNA: TGTGCCAGCAGCGCCGGGACTAGCGGGAGGACAAAGTACAATGAGCAGTTCTTC. It is translated as CASSAGTSGRTKYNEQFF. Filled out from reference TRBV5-4 and TRBJ2-1, the complete variable domain reads ETGVTQSPTHLIKTRGQQVTLRCSSQSGHNTVSWYQQALGQGPQFIFQYYREEENGRGNFPPRFSGLQFPNYSSELNVNALELDDSALYLCASSAGTSGRTKYNEQFFGPGTRLTVL.

The chain carries TRBV3-1 (or the pseudogene TRBV3-2) and TRBJ1-4, with D unclear. There are 15 residues in the CDR3. The germline gives CDR1 LGHDT, CDR2 YNNKEL (reference sequence). Trimming stripped 0 bases from V and 7 bases from J, with 12 bases between. CDR3 region: CASSQDGSRVEKLFF. The DNA of the CDR3 is TGTGCCAGCAGCCAAGATGGGTCGAGGGTTGAAAAACTGTTTTTT.

The chain recombines TRBV12-5 with TRBJ1-1, with D uncertain. The CDR3 spans 17 residues. V was clipped by 0 bases and J by 1 base, with 15 bases between them. Germline CDR1 LGHNT, CDR2 FRNRAP. The CDR3 nucleotides read TGTGCTAGTGGTTTGGTACCAAGGAGCGGCCCGAACACTGAAGCTTTCTTT. Translation: CASGLVPRSGPNTEAFF.

CDR3 residues: CASSFRTSGSGETQYF. CDR3 bases: TGCGCCAGCAGCTTTCGGACTAGCGGGAGCGGGGAGACCCAGTACTTC. The genes are TRBV5-1 and TRBJ2-5; 13 bases are a match to TRBD2. CDR1 SGHRS and CDR2 YFSETQ come from the germline V gene. The V segment lost 2 bases and the J segment 5 bases; nucleotides outside the gene matches: 6. The CDR3 totals 16 residues.

With regard to this clone: Compared with germline, one end of the junction differs, possibly owing to a read error. This chain links TRBV5-6 with TRBJ2-3, with 7 bases matching TRBD2. The CDR3 extends over 16 amino acids. Per the germline V gene, CDR1 is SGHDT and CDR2 is YYEEEE. The DNA for the CDR3 is TGTGCCAGCAGCTCTGGACTAGGCGAATTCACACATACGCAGTATTTT. It specifies CASSSGLGEFTHTQYF.

This chain connects TRBV6-5 to TRBJ1-3; a weak D match, TRBD1 (6 bases). Trimming pared 6 bases from V and 4 bases from J, leaving 13 bases between. The germline CDR1 and CDR2 sequences are MNHEY and SVGAGI. The CDR3 length is 14 residues. Here the CDR3 DNA reads TGTGCCAGCAGGAAACAGGGTACGGGAAACACCATATATTTT. It codes for CASRKQGTGNTIYF.

The rearrangement uses TRBV27 and TRBJ1-1; D is uncertain. The CDR3 runs 13 residues. CDR1 and CDR2 from the germline V gene are MNHEY and SMNVEV (reference sequence). Trimming pared 6 bases from V and 1 base from J, leaving 9 bases between. Written as DNA, the CDR3 is TGTGCCAGCAGGTTCTGGGCGAACACTGAAGCTTTCTTT. Its protein product is CASRFWANTEAFF.

CDR3 sequence reads: CASTLGGSTDTQYF. DNA of the CDR3: TGTGCCAGCACCCTTGGCGGGAGCACAGATACGCAGTATTTT. The chain has TRBV27 and TRBJ2-3; perhaps TRBD2 as D (5 bases). This CDR3 has 14 residues. CDR1 and CDR2 (germline): MNHEY, SMNVEV (reference sequence). Trimming shortened V by 7 bases and J by 0 bases, and 11 bases separated the two germline ends.

A single count supports this clone. This sequence joins TRBV4-2 and TRBJ1-3; maybe TRBD1 (5 bases). The germline V gene encodes CDR1 LGHNA and CDR2 YNFKEQ. The CDR3 totals 16 residues. V was trimmed by 0 bases and J by 2 bases, leaving 11 bases between them. The CDR3 DNA sequence: TGTGCCAGCAGCCAAGATCTAGGCAGGGCTGGAAACACCATATATTTT. This encodes CASSQDLGRAGNTIYF.

The chain uses TRBV9 and TRBJ2-7; 10 bases align to TRBD2. Losses at the gene ends were 3 bases for V and 2 bases for J; bases not matched to a gene: 5. The CDR3 covers 15 residues. Germline V gene sequence: CDR1 SGDLS, CDR2 YYNGEE. Here the CDR3 reads CASSASAGGAYEQYF. The CDR3 coding sequence is TGTGCCAGCAGCGCGTCAGCGGGAGGGGCCTACGAGCAGTACTTC.

This clone showed up just a few times. For the CDR3, the DNA is TGCGCCAGCAGCCAAGTATTATGGGATAGGCGGGAGGTCCACAATGAGCAGTTCTTC. Encoded protein: CASSQVLWDRREVHNEQFF. V usage is TRBV4-1 and J usage is TRBJ2-1, with TRBD2 identical over 8 bases. CDR1 and CDR2 (germline): MGHRA, YSYEKL. Unmatched junction bases numbered 16, after V lost 1 base and J lost 5 bases. The CDR3 contains 19 residues.

The chain is built from TRBV19 and TRBJ2-1; 7 nucleotides agree with TRBD2. V lost 5 bases and J lost 10; bases outside the gene matches: 14. The CDR3 length is 15 residues. Germline CDR1 and CDR2: LNHDA and SQIVND (reference sequence). This chain's CDR3 is CASSVPFGGSREQFF. The CDR3 DNA reads TGTGCCAGTAGTGTCCCCTTCGGCGGGAGTCGGGAGCAGTTCTTC.

The chain joins TRBV28 to TRBJ2-7; D is unresolved. V dropped 2 bases and J dropped 6 bases, with 8 bases sitting between them. The CDR3 totals 12 residues. Germline V gives CDR1 MDHEN, CDR2 SYDVKM. CDR3: CASSLLLSEQYF. The CDR3, as DNA: TGTGCCAGCAGTTTACTCCTGAGCGAGCAGTACTTC.